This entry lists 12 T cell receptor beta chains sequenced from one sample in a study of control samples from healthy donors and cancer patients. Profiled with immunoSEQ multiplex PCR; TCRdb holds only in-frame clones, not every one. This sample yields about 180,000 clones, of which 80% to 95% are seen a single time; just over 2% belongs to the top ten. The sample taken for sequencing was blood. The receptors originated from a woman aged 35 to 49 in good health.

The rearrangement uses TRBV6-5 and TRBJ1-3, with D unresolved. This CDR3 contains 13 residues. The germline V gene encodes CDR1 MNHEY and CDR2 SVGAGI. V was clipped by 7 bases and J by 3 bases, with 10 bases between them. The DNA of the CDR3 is TGTGCCAGCACCGAAGGGTTTGGAAACACCATATATTTT. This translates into CASTEGFGNTIYF.

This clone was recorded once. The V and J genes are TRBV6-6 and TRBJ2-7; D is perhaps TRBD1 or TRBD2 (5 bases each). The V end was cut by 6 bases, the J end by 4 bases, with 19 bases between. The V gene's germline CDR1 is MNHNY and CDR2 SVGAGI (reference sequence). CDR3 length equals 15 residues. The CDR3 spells CASSQDTKLGYEQYF. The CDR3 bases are TGTGCCAGCAGCCAGGACACAAAACTAGGTTACGAGCAGTACTTC.

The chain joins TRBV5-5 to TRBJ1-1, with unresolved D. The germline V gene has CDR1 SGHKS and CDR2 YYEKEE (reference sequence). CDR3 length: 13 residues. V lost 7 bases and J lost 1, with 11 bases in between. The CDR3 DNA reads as TGTGCCAGCCATGACTATAAGAACACTGAAGCTTTCTTT. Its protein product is CASHDYKNTEAFF.

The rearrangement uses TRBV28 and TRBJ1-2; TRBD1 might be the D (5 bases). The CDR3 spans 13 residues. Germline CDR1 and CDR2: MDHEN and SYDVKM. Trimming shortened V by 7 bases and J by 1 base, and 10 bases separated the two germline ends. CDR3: CASTDDSNYGYTF. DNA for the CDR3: TGTGCCAGCACCGATGACAGTAACTATGGCTACACCTTC.

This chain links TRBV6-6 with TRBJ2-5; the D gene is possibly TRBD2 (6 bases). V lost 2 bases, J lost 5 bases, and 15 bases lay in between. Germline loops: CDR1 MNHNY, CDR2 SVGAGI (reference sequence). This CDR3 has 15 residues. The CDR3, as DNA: TGTGCCAGCAGTTACAGGTCGGGGGTACGGGAGACCCAGTACTTC. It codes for CASSYRSGVRETQYF.

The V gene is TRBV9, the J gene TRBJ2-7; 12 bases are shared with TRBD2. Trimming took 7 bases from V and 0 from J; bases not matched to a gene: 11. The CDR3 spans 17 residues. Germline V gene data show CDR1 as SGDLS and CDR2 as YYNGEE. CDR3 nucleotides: TGTGCCAGCTCCAGGGCTAGCGGGGGGGCCGACTCCTACGAGCAGTACTTC. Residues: CASSRASGGADSYEQYF. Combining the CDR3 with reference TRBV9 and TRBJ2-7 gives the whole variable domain DSGVTQTPKHLITATGQRVTLRCSPRSGDLSVYWYQQSLDQGLQFLIQYYNGEERAKGNILERFSAQQFPDLHSELNLSSLELGDSALYFCASSRASGGADSYEQYFGPGTRLTVT.

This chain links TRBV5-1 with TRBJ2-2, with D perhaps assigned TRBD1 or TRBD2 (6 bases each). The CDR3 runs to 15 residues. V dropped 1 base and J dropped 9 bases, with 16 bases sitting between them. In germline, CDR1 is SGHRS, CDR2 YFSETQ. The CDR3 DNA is TGCGCCAGCAGCTTGAAGATCGGGGGCGCCTGGGAGCTGTTTTTT. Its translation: CASSLKIGGAWELFF.

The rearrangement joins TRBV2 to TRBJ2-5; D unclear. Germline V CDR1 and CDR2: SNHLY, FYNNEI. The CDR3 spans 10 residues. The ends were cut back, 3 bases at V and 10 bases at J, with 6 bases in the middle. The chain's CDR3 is CASSDLDQYF. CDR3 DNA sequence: TGTGCCAGCAGTGACCTCGACCAGTACTTC. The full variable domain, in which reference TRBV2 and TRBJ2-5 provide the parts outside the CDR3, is EPEVTQTPSHQVTQMGQEVILRCVPISNHLYFYWYRQILGQKVEFLVSFYNNEISEKSEIFDDQFSVERPDGSNFTLKIRSTKLEDSAMYFCASSDLDQYFGPGTRLLVL.

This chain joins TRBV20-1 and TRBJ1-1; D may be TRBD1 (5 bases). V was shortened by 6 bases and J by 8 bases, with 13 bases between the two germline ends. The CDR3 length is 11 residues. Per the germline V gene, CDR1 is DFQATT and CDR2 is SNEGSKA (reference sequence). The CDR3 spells CSAFREGEAFF. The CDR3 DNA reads TGCAGTGCCTTCCGTGAGGGGGAAGCTTTCTTT.

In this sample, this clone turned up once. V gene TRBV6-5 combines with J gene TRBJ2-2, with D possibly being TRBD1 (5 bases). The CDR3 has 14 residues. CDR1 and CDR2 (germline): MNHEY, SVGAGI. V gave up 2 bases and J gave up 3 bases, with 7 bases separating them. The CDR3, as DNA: TGTGCCAGCAGTTACAAGGGGTACACCGGGGAGCTGTTTTTT. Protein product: CASSYKGYTGELFF.

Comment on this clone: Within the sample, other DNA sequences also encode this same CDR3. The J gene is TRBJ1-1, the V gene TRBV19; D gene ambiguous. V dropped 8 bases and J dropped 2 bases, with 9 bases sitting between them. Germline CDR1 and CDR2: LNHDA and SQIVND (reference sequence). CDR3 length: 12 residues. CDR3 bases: TGTGCCAGTCGCCTTGGCAACACTGAAGCTTTCTTT. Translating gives CASRLGNTEAFF. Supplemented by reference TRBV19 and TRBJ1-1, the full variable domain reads DGGITQSPKYLFRKEGQNVTLSCEQNLNHDAMYWYRQDPGQGLRLIYYSQIVNDFQKGDIAEGYSVSREKKESFPLTVTSAQKNPTAFYLCASRLGNTEAFFGQGTRLTVV.

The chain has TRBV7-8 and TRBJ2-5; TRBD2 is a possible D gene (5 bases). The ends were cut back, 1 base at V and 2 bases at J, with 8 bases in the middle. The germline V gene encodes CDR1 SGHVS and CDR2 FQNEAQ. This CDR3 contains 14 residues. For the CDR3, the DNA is TGTGCCAGCAGCTTAGTTGTAGCGCAAGAGACCCAGTACTTC. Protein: CASSLVVAQETQYF.